The source of this T cell receptor beta chain is a study of immune evolution from preneoplasia to lung adenocarcinoma. General study points: Later-stage lesions seemingly showed higher T cell density and diversity than normal lung.

Per germline, CDR1 SGHVS and CDR2 FQNEAQ. V dropped 1 base and J dropped 4 bases, with 11 bases sitting between them. The CDR3 covers 15 residues. After pathologic assessment, macro-dissection selected premalignant or tumor cells for extraction. This clone is medium-sized (0.01 to 0.1%). The antigen is not known. Sequencing was performed with immunoSEQ multiplex PCR; in TCRdb, only in-frame clones are kept and a portion is missing. The sample holds about 9,800 clones, more than 75% seen once. This chain uses TRBV7-8 with TRBJ1-5; D perhaps matches TRBD1 (5 bases). The source material was FFPE lung adenocarcinoma in situ tissue. The TCR was taken from a person older than 75 with lung adenocarcinoma. The CDR3 nucleotides are TGTGCCAGCAGCTTAGTGGGGACTGGGAATCAGCCCCAGCATTTT. Encoded protein: CASSLVGTGNQPQHF. Complete variable domain (other parts from reference TRBV7-8 and TRBJ1-5): GAGVSQSPRYKVAKRGQDVALRCDPISGHVSLFWYQQALGQGPEFLTYFQNEAQLDKSGLPSDRFFAERPEGSVSTLKIQRTQQEDSAVYLCASSLVGTGNQPQHFGDGTRLSIL.